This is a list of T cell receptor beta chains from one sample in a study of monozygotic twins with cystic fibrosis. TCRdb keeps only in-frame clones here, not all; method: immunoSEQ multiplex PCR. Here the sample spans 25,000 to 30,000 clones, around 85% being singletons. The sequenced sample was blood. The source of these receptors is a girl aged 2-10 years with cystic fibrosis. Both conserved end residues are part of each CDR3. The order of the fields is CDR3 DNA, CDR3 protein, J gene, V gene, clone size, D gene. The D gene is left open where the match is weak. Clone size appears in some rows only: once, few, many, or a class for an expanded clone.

cdr3_nt: TGCGCCAGCAGCCAAGAGGTCCGGGCATTCCTCGTCGAGCAGTACTTC
cdr3_aa: CASSQEVRAFLVEQYF
j_call: TRBJ2-7
v_call: TRBV4-1
clone_size: NA
d_call: NA

cdr3_nt: TGTGCCAGCACATCGGACAGGGACACCGGGGAGCTGTTTTTT
cdr3_aa: CASTSDRDTGELFF
j_call: TRBJ2-2
v_call: TRBV2
clone_size: few
d_call: TRBD1

cdr3_nt: TGTGCCAGCAGTTACCTAGGACCTTATGGCTACACCTTC
cdr3_aa: CASSYLGPYGYTF
j_call: TRBJ1-2
v_call: TRBV6-5
clone_size: NA
d_call: NA

cdr3_nt: TGTGCCAGCACCGGACATCTAAGCATAGCAGCATATTTT
cdr3_aa: CASTGHLSIAAYF
j_call: TRBJ1-3
v_call: TRBV6-4
clone_size: NA
d_call: NA

cdr3_nt: TGTGCCAGCAGCTTGGTTGGGGGATCCCACTATGGCTACACCTTC
cdr3_aa: CASSLVGGSHYGYTF
j_call: TRBJ1-2
v_call: TRBV5-4
clone_size: NA
d_call: NA

cdr3_nt: TGTGCCAGCAGCTTAAATACAGGGACCTCTGGAAACACCATATATTTT
cdr3_aa: CASSLNTGTSGNTIYF
j_call: TRBJ1-3
v_call: TRBV7-2
clone_size: NA
d_call: NA

cdr3_nt: TGTGCCAGCCGCAGGGACAGCGGGGAGGGAGGCTACACCTTC
cdr3_aa: CASRRDSGEGGYTF
j_call: TRBJ1-2
v_call: TRBV9
clone_size: NA
d_call: TRBD1

cdr3_nt: TGCGCCAGCAGCCTGACAGGGGAAGGTGGAAACACCATATATTTT
cdr3_aa: CASSLTGEGGNTIYF
j_call: TRBJ1-3
v_call: TRBV4-1
clone_size: NA
d_call: TRBD1

cdr3_nt: TGTGCCTGGAGTGTACTGGCTAATGAAAAACTGTTTTTT
cdr3_aa: CAWSVLANEKLFF
j_call: TRBJ1-4
v_call: TRBV30
clone_size: NA
d_call: NA

cdr3_nt: TGCGCCAGCAGCCCAGGGACCGGCACAACTAATGAAAAACTGTTTTTT
cdr3_aa: CASSPGTGTTNEKLFF
j_call: TRBJ1-4
v_call: TRBV5-1
clone_size: NA
d_call: NA

cdr3_nt: TGTGCCAGCAGCTTAGATATCGGGGAGAGCTCCTACGAGCAGTACTTC
cdr3_aa: CASSLDIGESSYEQYF
j_call: TRBJ2-7
v_call: TRBV7-8
clone_size: NA
d_call: NA

cdr3_nt: TGTGCCAGCAGCTTAGGCGGGGTTTGGGACTATGGCTACACCTTC
cdr3_aa: CASSLGGVWDYGYTF
j_call: TRBJ1-2
v_call: TRBV5-5
clone_size: NA
d_call: NA

cdr3_nt: TGCGCCAGCAGCCAGGTGAACACTGAAGCTTTCTTT
cdr3_aa: CASSQVNTEAFF
j_call: TRBJ1-1
v_call: TRBV4-1
clone_size: few
d_call: NA

cdr3_nt: TGTGCCAGCAGCGTAGCTACAGGGACAACTAATGAAAAACTGTTTTTT
cdr3_aa: CASSVATGTTNEKLFF
j_call: TRBJ1-4
v_call: TRBV9
clone_size: NA
d_call: NA

cdr3_nt: TGTGCCTGGAGTGCTACCGGGACAGCCGGGACTAGCGGGGGGGGCTCCTACAATGAGCAGTTCTTC
cdr3_aa: CAWSATGTAGTSGGGSYNEQFF
j_call: TRBJ2-1
v_call: TRBV30
clone_size: NA
d_call: TRBD2

cdr3_nt: TGTGCCATTCGATCCTCTGGAAACACCATATATTTT
cdr3_aa: CAIRSSGNTIYF
j_call: TRBJ1-3
v_call: TRBV10-3
clone_size: once
d_call: NA

cdr3_nt: TGTGCCAGCAGCTTCGCGGGCAAAGATACGCAGTATTTT
cdr3_aa: CASSFAGKDTQYF
j_call: TRBJ2-3
v_call: TRBV7-6
clone_size: NA
d_call: NA

cdr3_nt: TGTGCCAGCAGTGTACGACAGGCCCAAAATCAGCCCCAGCATTTT
cdr3_aa: CASSVRQAQNQPQHF
j_call: TRBJ1-5
v_call: TRBV2
clone_size: NA
d_call: NA

cdr3_nt: TGCGCCAGCAGCCAAGGCAATAGCAATCAGCCCCAGCATTTT
cdr3_aa: CASSQGNSNQPQHF
j_call: TRBJ1-5
v_call: TRBV4-1
clone_size: NA
d_call: NA

cdr3_nt: TGCAGCGTTGAGGGGACTGCTGGAAACACCATATATTTT
cdr3_aa: CSVEGTAGNTIYF
j_call: TRBJ1-3
v_call: TRBV29-1
clone_size: once
d_call: NA

cdr3_nt: TGTGCCAGCAGTTCAAGTGACAGGGGGCAAGGTGAAAAACTGTTTTTT
cdr3_aa: CASSSSDRGQGEKLFF
j_call: TRBJ1-4
v_call: TRBV6-5
clone_size: NA
d_call: TRBD1

cdr3_nt: TGTGCCAGCAGCCACGGCATGCTTCAGCCCCAGCATTTT
cdr3_aa: CASSHGMLQPQHF
j_call: TRBJ1-5
v_call: TRBV14
clone_size: NA
d_call: NA

cdr3_nt: TGTGCCAGTAGTTTCCGGGACAGGGGGCCTTACAATGAGCAGTTCTTC
cdr3_aa: CASSFRDRGPYNEQFF
j_call: TRBJ2-1
v_call: TRBV19
clone_size: NA
d_call: TRBD1

cdr3_nt: TGTGCCCTCCGGAGCGGGGACACCACGCCCCAGCATTTT
cdr3_aa: CALRSGDTTPQHF
j_call: TRBJ1-5
v_call: TRBV30
clone_size: NA
d_call: NA

cdr3_nt: TGTGCCAGCAGTTACGGGACTAGCGGGAACTCCTACGAGCAGTACTTC
cdr3_aa: CASSYGTSGNSYEQYF
j_call: TRBJ2-7
v_call: TRBV6-5
clone_size: NA
d_call: TRBD2

cdr3_nt: TGTGCCAGCAGGGACGGGGCCCTTAGTGGTCAGCCCCAGCATTTT
cdr3_aa: CASRDGALSGQPQHF
j_call: TRBJ1-5
v_call: TRBV6-6
clone_size: NA
d_call: NA

cdr3_nt: TGCGCCAGCAGTGATCCTTATGGCTACACCTTC
cdr3_aa: CASSDPYGYTF
j_call: TRBJ1-2
v_call: TRBV10-2
clone_size: NA
d_call: NA

cdr3_nt: TGTGCCAGTAGTTTGGGGGCGAGTGGCTACACCTTC
cdr3_aa: CASSLGASGYTF
j_call: TRBJ1-2
v_call: TRBV25-1
clone_size: NA
d_call: NA